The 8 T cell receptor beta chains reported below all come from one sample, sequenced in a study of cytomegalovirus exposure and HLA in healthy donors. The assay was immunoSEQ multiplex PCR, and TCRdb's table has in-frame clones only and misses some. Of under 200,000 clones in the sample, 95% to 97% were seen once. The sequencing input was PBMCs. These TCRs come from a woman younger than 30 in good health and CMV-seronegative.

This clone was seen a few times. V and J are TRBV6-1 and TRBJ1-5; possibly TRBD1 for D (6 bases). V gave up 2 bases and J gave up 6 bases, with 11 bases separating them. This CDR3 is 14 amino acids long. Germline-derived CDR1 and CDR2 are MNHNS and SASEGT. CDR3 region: CASSESGGAQPQHF. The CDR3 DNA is TGTGCCAGCAGTGAAAGTGGGGGGGCTCAGCCCCAGCATTTT.

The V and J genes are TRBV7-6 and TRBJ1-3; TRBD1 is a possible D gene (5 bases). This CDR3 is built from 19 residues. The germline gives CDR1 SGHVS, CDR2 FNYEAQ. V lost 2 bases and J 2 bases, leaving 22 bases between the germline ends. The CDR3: CASSLTPSIQGVTGNTIYF. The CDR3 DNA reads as TGTGCCAGCAGCTTAACCCCCTCTATCCAGGGTGTAACTGGAAACACCATATATTTT.

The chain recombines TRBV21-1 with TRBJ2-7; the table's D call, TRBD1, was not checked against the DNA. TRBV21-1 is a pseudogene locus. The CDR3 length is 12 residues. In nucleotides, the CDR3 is TGTGCCAGCAGCCGTAGGACAAACGAGCAGTACTTC. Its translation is CASSRRTNEQYF.

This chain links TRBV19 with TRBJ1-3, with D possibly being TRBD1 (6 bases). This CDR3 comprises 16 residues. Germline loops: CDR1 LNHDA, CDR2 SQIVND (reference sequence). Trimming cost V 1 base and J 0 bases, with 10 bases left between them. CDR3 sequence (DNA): TGTGCCAGTAGTATAGGGACCAGGGGCTCTGGAAACACCATATATTTT. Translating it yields CASSIGTRGSGNTIYF.

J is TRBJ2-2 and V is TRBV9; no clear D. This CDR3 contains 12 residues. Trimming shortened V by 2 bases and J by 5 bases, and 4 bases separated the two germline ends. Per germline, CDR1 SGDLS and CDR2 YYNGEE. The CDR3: CASSVRTGELFF. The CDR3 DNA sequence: TGTGCCAGCAGCGTCAGGACCGGGGAGCTGTTTTTT.

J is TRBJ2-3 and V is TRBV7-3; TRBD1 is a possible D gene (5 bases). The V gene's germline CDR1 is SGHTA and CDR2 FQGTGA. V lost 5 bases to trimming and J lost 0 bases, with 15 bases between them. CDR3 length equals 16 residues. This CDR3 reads CASSPRRTPSTDTQYF. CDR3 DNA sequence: TGTGCCAGCAGCCCCCGCCGGACACCTAGCACAGATACGCAGTATTTT.

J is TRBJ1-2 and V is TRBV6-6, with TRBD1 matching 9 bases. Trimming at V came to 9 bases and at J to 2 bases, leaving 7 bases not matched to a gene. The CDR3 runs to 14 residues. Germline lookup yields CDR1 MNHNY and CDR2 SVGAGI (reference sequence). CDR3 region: CASNNGQGNYGYTF. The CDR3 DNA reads TGTGCCAGTAATAATGGACAGGGGAACTATGGCTACACCTTC.

CDR3 amino acids: CASSPGQTPIAEAFF. In DNA, the CDR3 is TGTGCCAGCTCACCCGGACAGACCCCGATAGCGGAAGCTTTCTTT. This rearrangement joins TRBV18 to TRBJ1-1; perhaps TRBD1 as D (6 bases). Germline V gene data show CDR1 as KGHSH and CDR2 as LQKENI. The CDR3 contains 15 residues. V was cut by 3 bases and J by 8 bases, with 19 bases left in between.